This TCR beta chain was sequenced during a study of T cell clonality in common variable immunodeficiency. Each donor provided roughly 5 to 8 ml of heparinized whole blood. V dropped 0 bases and J dropped 0; count of bases not matched to a gene: 8. The CDR3 has 17 residues. Germline V gene sequence: CDR1 SGHVS, CDR2 FQNEAQ. In this sample, this clone turned up many times. The CDR3 end lies 3 residues beyond the end of the read and is filled in from the germline J gene. Some clones are missing from TCRdb's copy, which holds only in-frame ones; the method was immunoSEQ multiplex PCR. The sample yields about 60,000 clones, without any singletons.

The rearrangement uses TRBV7-8 and TRBJ2-7; 7 bases map to TRBD2. Sample: peripheral blood mononuclear cells. The source is a person aged 18-70 years in good health. Incomplete CDR3 DNA: TGTGCCAGCAGCTTAGCGGCTAGCGGAATCCCCTCCTACGAG. This translates into CASSLAASGIPSYE. The CDR3 as a whole reads CASSLAASGIPSYEQYF.